This passage covers 32 T cell receptor beta chains from one sample sequenced in a study of low-dose radiotherapy and immunotherapy resistance in tumors. Described time point: after trial treatment. The treatment: LDRT plus nivolumab, ipilimumab, low-dose cyclophosphamide and aspirin (RACIN trial). With TRAV- and TRBV-specific primers, first-strand cDNA was made, covering the alpha and beta chains. The PCR that amplified TCRs ran for 20 cycles, relying on a constant-region primer and a V-primer adapter. TCRdb re-analysed the reads in MiXCR, keeping a single row per CDR3 protein. The sample carries some 57,000 distinct CDR3 sequences, 20% to 25% recorded once. Sequencing was performed on PBMCs, taken after low-dose radiotherapy plus immunotherapy. These receptors were collected from a male donor with prostate cancer.

This clonotype was found once. The V gene is TRBV2, the J gene TRBJ2-1; 9 nucleotides agree with TRBD1. The CDR3 covers 15 residues. The germline gives CDR1 SNHLY, CDR2 FYNNEI. V lost 9 bases, J lost 5 bases, and 11 bases stayed unmatched. CDR3 DNA sequence: TGTGCCAGTGGTCTACCGGGACAGGGAAACAATGAGCAGTTCTTC. Translating gives CASGLPGQGNNEQFF.

This clonotype showed up many times. The chain joins TRBV7-2 to TRBJ2-2, with D possibly being TRBD1 (6 bases). The CDR3 has 14 amino acids. The V gene's germline CDR1 is SGHTA and CDR2 FQGNSA. Trimming pared 2 bases from V and 6 bases from J, leaving 10 bases between. The CDR3 here is CASSLPGQPGELFF. CDR3 DNA sequence: TGTGCCAGCAGCTTACCCGGACAGCCCGGGGAGCTGTTTTTT.

This clonotype has at least ten counts. The genes are TRBV2 and TRBJ2-1, with 7 bases fitting TRBD1. Trimming removed 7 bases from V and 4 bases from J; junction bases left unmatched: 10. The length of the CDR3 is 15 residues. From germline, CDR1 is SNHLY and CDR2 FYNNEI. The CDR3 DNA is TGTGCCAGCAAATCCCCGGGACAGCTATACAATGAGCAGTTCTTC. Translated, it gives CASKSPGQLYNEQFF.

To note about this clonotype: This likely stems from a read error, as it lies one base from a far larger clone. This chain links TRBV20-1 with TRBJ2-5, with 13 bases aligning to TRBD2. This CDR3 region has 14 residues. Germline V gives CDR1 DFQATT, CDR2 SNEGSKA (reference sequence). V lost 1 base and J lost 11; bases outside the gene matches: 7. The CDR3, as DNA: TGCAGTGCTAGAGGGACTAGCGGGAGCCATGAGCAGTACTTC. This sequence encodes CSARGTSGSHEQYF.

This clonotype was detected many times. The rearrangement uses TRBV14 and TRBJ2-7, with 8 positions matching TRBD1. Per the germline V gene, CDR1 is SGHDN and CDR2 is FVKESK. The CDR3 loop spans 15 amino acids. Germline trimming cut 0 bases from V and 7 bases from J; bases unmatched to any gene: 8. This CDR3 is CASSQDYRGESEQYF. CDR3 nucleotides: TGTGCCAGCAGCCAAGACTACAGGGGGGAGAGTGAGCAGTACTTC.

The chain is built from TRBV7-2 and TRBJ2-2; 7 positions match TRBD1. Germline V gives CDR1 SGHTA, CDR2 FQGNSA. The CDR3 is made up of 15 amino acids. Germline trimming cut 1 base from V and 8 bases from J; bases unmatched to any gene: 7. Written as DNA, the CDR3 is TGTGCCAGCAGCTTAGAGGGGGCCCGCCCGGGGGAGCTGTTTTTT. As protein: CASSLEGARPGELFF.

This clonotype was recorded many times. The CDR3 sequence is CASSYPLTGAGASTDTQYF. CDR3 nucleotide sequence: TGTGCCAGCAGTTACCCTCTGACAGGGGCAGGGGCTAGCACAGATACGCAGTATTTT. The rearrangement links TRBV6-2 or TRBV6-3 to TRBJ2-3, with 8 bases that match TRBD1. Germline-derived CDR1 and CDR2 are MNHEY and SVGEGT. The length of the CDR3 is 19 residues. Trimming at V came to 2 bases and at J to 0 bases, leaving 13 bases not matched to a gene.

This clonotype was seen a few times. The chain employs TRBV4-2 and TRBJ2-3; D unresolved. V lost 4 bases and J lost 2, with 7 bases in between. The CDR3 consists of 13 residues. Germline V gives CDR1 LGHNA, CDR2 YNFKEQ. In DNA, the CDR3 is TGTGCCAGCAGCCTTTCAGCCACAGATACGCAGTATTTT. Amino acid sequence: CASSLSATDTQYF.

This clonotype was recorded many times. The rearrangement uses TRBV15 and TRBJ2-3, with D maybe TRBD2 (5 bases). V was shortened by 0 bases and J by 3 bases, with 28 bases between the two germline ends. Germline CDR1 reads LNHNV; CDR2 reads YYDKDF (reference sequence). CDR3 size: 21 residues. The CDR3 DNA reads TGTGCCACCAGCAGAGATTGGACTCCATCCCCCCAGGAGGCGATGACAGATACGCAGTATTTT. Protein sequence: CATSRDWTPSPQEAMTDTQYF.

This clonotype was observed at least ten times. The chain joins TRBV9 to TRBJ2-2; 10 bases map to TRBD2. With 3 bases clipped from V and 7 bases from J, the junction kept 6 bases outside the gene matches. The CDR3 length is 15 residues. CDR1 and CDR2 (germline): SGDLS, YYNGEE. The CDR3 sequence is CASSARTSGNGELFF. CDR3 nucleotide sequence: TGTGCCAGCAGCGCCCGAACTAGCGGGAACGGGGAGCTGTTTTTT.

The table lists this clonotype with a count of one. V is TRBV3-1 and J is TRBJ1-1, with D possibly TRBD1 on 5 matching bases. Germline CDR1 is LGHDT and CDR2 is YNNKEL (reference sequence). Trimming removed 4 bases at V and 5 bases at J, with 14 bases between. The CDR3 is made up of 14 amino acids. CDR3 sequence reads: CASSLGTTGTEAFF. Written as DNA, the CDR3 is TGTGCCAGCAGCCTGGGGACCACCGGGACTGAAGCTTTCTTT.

This clonotype was seen many times. The V call is TRBV28, the J call TRBJ2-3; 8 nucleotides align to TRBD2. CDR3 size: 15 residues. Germline CDR1 is MDHEN and CDR2 is SYDVKM. V was clipped by 5 bases and J by 3 bases; unmatched bases: 7. CDR3 in DNA: TGTGCCAGCAGTAACCCCGGGACTAGGACAGATACGCAGTATTTT. Its protein product is CASSNPGTRTDTQYF.

This clonotype showed up many times. V gene TRBV7-3 combines with J gene TRBJ2-1; either TRBD1 or TRBD2 may supply D (6 bases each). V gave up 3 bases and J gave up 9 bases, with 12 bases separating them. The CDR3 length is 13 residues. Looked up from germline, CDR1 is SGHTA and CDR2 is FQGTGA. CDR3 sequence (DNA): TGTGCCAGCAGCTTCTCGGGGGCCGGTGAGCAGTTCTTC. Translating it yields CASSFSGAGEQFF.

This clonotype was detected ten times or more. V gene TRBV18 combines with J gene TRBJ2-5; the match to TRBD1 covers 9 bases. J lost 5 bases, V lost 1 base, and 2 bases had no gene match. The germline CDR1 and CDR2 sequences are KGHSH and LQKENI. This CDR3 contains 14 residues. The CDR3 DNA reads TGTGCCAGCTCACCACGACAGGGGGAGGAGACCCAGTACTTC. It codes for CASSPRQGEETQYF.

This clonotype has a count of ten or more. V is TRBV27 and J is TRBJ2-2; 11 bases fit TRBD1. Trimming at V came to 5 bases and at J to 6 bases, leaving 8 bases not matched to a gene. This CDR3 region has 16 residues. CDR1 and CDR2 (germline): MNHEY, SMNVEV (reference sequence). CDR3 nucleotides: TGTGCCAGCAGTCTCCGGGACAGGGGGTATCCCGGGGAGCTGTTTTTT. This translates into CASSLRDRGYPGELFF.

At least ten counts were recorded for this clonotype. V is TRBV28 and J is TRBJ2-3, with D possibly matching TRBD2 (6 bases). V gave up 4 bases and J gave up 4 bases, with 18 bases separating them. CDR1 MDHEN and CDR2 SYDVKM come from the germline V gene. This CDR3 region has 16 residues. The DNA of the CDR3 is TGTGCCAGCAGTTCTTCCCCCGGGGAGGCCCCAGATACGCAGTATTTT. Translated, it gives CASSSSPGEAPDTQYF.

Remarks on this clonotype: The likely explanation is a read error, given a far larger clone one base away. This chain links TRBV7-6 with TRBJ1-5, with D perhaps matching TRBD1 (5 bases). Germline lookup yields CDR1 SGHVS and CDR2 FNYEAQ. The CDR3 is made up of 14 amino acids. In nucleotides, the CDR3 is TGTGCCAACAGCTTGGGGGGGGGGAATCAGCCCCAGCATTTT. Protein sequence: CANSLGGGNQPQHF.

The chain has TRBV27 and TRBJ2-1; the D gene is possibly TRBD2 (6 bases). Trimming pared 3 bases from V and 5 bases from J, leaving 8 bases between. Germline V lookup: CDR1 MNHEY, CDR2 SMNVEV (reference sequence). The CDR3 runs to 13 residues. The CDR3, as DNA: TGTGCCAGCAGTTTTGCTAGCGACAATGAGCAGTTCTTC. This encodes CASSFASDNEQFF.

The gene calls are TRBV20-1 and TRBJ2-3; 7 bases match TRBD2. Trimming cost V 0 bases and J 5 bases; bases outside gene matches: 14. Germline CDR1 DFQATT, CDR2 SNEGSKA (reference sequence). The CDR3 runs 17 residues. The CDR3 loop is CSAREGDYLGLRDTQYF. The CDR3 nucleotides read TGCAGTGCTAGAGAAGGGGACTACCTAGGATTGAGAGATACGCAGTATTTT.

This clonotype was found a few times. This chain connects TRBV12-3 or TRBV12-4 to TRBJ2-2; 9 bases map to TRBD2. The trim removed 6 bases at V and 0 bases at J, leaving 5 bases unmatched. The CDR3 is made up of 16 amino acids. The CDR3 sequence: CASRPLAGTNTGELFF. The DNA for the CDR3 is TGTGCCAGCAGACCCCTAGCGGGGACGAACACCGGGGAGCTGTTTTTT.

In this sample, this clonotype turned up many times. The J gene is TRBJ1-5, the V gene TRBV18; D is perhaps TRBD1 (5 bases). CDR1 KGHSH and CDR2 LQKENI come from the germline V gene. Deletions cut 3 bases from V and 7 bases from J, with 10 bases between. The CDR3 consists of 13 residues. CDR3 bases: TGTGCCAGCTCACCCGGTGGGGACCAGCCCCAGCATTTT. It codes for CASSPGGDQPQHF.

This clonotype was counted many times. The chain combines TRBV20-1 with TRBJ1-1; D call uncertain. V shed 5 bases and J shed 1 base, with 8 bases lying between them. CDR3 length: 12 amino acids. Germline V gives CDR1 DFQATT, CDR2 SNEGSKA (reference sequence). CDR3 in DNA: TGCAGTGCTTTGGAACAGAACACTGAAGCTTTCTTT. It is translated as CSALEQNTEAFF.

The table lists this clonotype with many counts. The chain recombines TRBV5-1 with TRBJ2-3; D is unclear. V was shortened by 0 bases and J by 0 bases, with 8 bases between the two germline ends. There are 15 residues in the CDR3. Germline V lookup: CDR1 SGHRS, CDR2 YFSETQ. Here the CDR3 DNA reads TGCGCCAGCAGCTTGGACAGCCTCAGCACAGATACGCAGTATTTT. Translation gives CASSLDSLSTDTQYF.

This clonotype was seen ten or more times. This sequence joins TRBV10-3 and TRBJ1-2; D unresolved. Looked up from germline, CDR1 is ENHRY and CDR2 is SYGVKD. V shed 8 bases and J shed 7 bases, with 14 bases lying between them. This CDR3 comprises 12 residues. This chain's CDR3 is CAIATVSVGYTF. The DNA of the CDR3 is TGTGCCATCGCGACCGTGTCGGTTGGCTACACCTTC.

This clonotype has ten or more counts. This chain links TRBV5-6 with TRBJ1-1; D perhaps matches TRBD1 (5 bases). Germline CDR1 is SGHDT and CDR2 is YYEEEE. Trimming pared 4 bases from V and 1 base from J, leaving 17 bases between. This CDR3 has 16 residues. CDR3 DNA sequence: TGTGCCAGCAGCGATATCCCGGGCAGGGAGAACACTGAAGCTTTCTTT. Its translation is CASSDIPGRENTEAFF.

The rearrangement links TRBV5-1 to TRBJ2-1, with a tentative D call TRBD2 (6 bases). There are 14 residues in the CDR3. From germline, CDR1 is SGHRS and CDR2 YFSETQ. Trimming stripped 1 base from V and 4 bases from J, with 9 bases between. The CDR3 loop is CASSLSSVYNEQFF. In DNA form, the CDR3 reads TGCGCCAGCAGCTTGTCTAGCGTATACAATGAGCAGTTCTTC.

This clonotype was picked up many times. The chain carries TRBV7-3 and TRBJ1-3, with unresolved D. Looked up from germline, CDR1 is SGHTA and CDR2 is FQGTGA. The V end was cut by 4 bases, the J end by 4 bases, with 8 bases between. This CDR3 comprises 13 residues. In nucleotides, the CDR3 is TGTGCCAGCAGCTATGGGGTCGGAAACACCATATATTTT. It is translated as CASSYGVGNTIYF. The whole variable domain, filled in from reference TRBV7-3 and TRBJ1-3, reads GAGVSQTPSNKVTEKGKYVELRCDPISGHTALYWYRQSLGQGPEFLIYFQGTGAADDSGLPNDRFFAVRPEGSVSTLKIQRTERGDSAVYLCASSYGVGNTIYFGEGSWLTVV.

The sample holds many counts of this clonotype. The rearrangement joins TRBV28 to TRBJ2-3; 8 bases are shared with TRBD2. This CDR3 contains 21 residues. After removal of 4 bases from V and 1 base from J, the junction contained 22 bases not matched to a gene. Germline CDR1 and CDR2: MDHEN and SYDVKM. The CDR3, as DNA: TGTGCCAGCAGTTCCCCCTCGGGTAGCGGGACTCAGTTCCTTGGCACAGATACGCAGTATTTT. Amino acids: CASSSPSGSGTQFLGTDTQYF.

This clonotype has at least ten counts. The rearrangement uses TRBV9 and TRBJ1-1, with 7 bases fitting TRBD1. This CDR3 is 17 amino acids long. CDR1 and CDR2 from the germline V gene are SGDLS and YYNGEE. V shed 4 bases and J 6 bases; nucleotides not matched to a gene: 18. The CDR3 is CASSRGQAAGGRAEAFF. The CDR3 DNA reads TGTGCCAGCAGCAGAGGACAGGCGGCCGGGGGGAGGGCTGAAGCTTTCTTT.

This clonotype was seen many times. The chain employs TRBV21-1 and TRBJ2-1; the table's D call TRBD2 went unverified against the DNA. TRBV21-1 is a documented pseudogene. The CDR3 is made up of 20 amino acids. CDR3 coding DNA: TGTGCCAGCAGCAATAGTCTCCCTAGCGGGAGGTCCCTCTCCTACAATGAGCAGTTCTTC. Its translation: CASSNSLPSGRSLSYNEQFF.

This clonotype was found many times. The chain is built from TRBV5-1 and TRBJ2-2; 7 bases map to TRBD1. This CDR3 is 14 amino acids long. Trimming at V came to 1 base and at J to 7 bases, leaving 4 bases not matched to a gene. Germline CDR1 and CDR2: SGHRS and YFSETQ. As DNA, the CDR3 is TGCGCCAGCAGCTTGCTAGGGGGCGGCGGGGAGCTGTTTTTT. It encodes CASSLLGGGGELFF.

As regards this clonotype: This likely came from a read error, as a far larger clone is one base away. The rearrangement joins TRBV29-1 to TRBJ2-1, with TRBD1 matching 7 bases. The junction had 22 bases not matched to a gene; V was cut back by 7 bases and J by 13 bases. This CDR3 is 15 amino acids long. Germline CDR1 SQVTM, CDR2 ANQGSEA. The CDR3 DNA reads as TGCAGCGGTATAACAGGGGCCTCGTACCAAGAGACCCAGTTCTTC. Its translation: CSGITGASYQETQFF.